This note documents a single TCR beta chain sequence. The J segment lost 8 bases and the V segment lost 5 bases, leaving 7 bases of the junction unmatched. This CDR3 is 13 amino acids long. Germline V gives CDR1 LGHDT, CDR2 YNNKEL (reference sequence). The entry originates in a study of blood T cell repertoires in COVID-19. Study summary: Acute-phase and convalescent COVID-19 samples originated in the United States, Italy and Spain. PBMCs, B-cell-depleted T cells, or T cells were the source of the cDNA or gDNA that made up the material.

This table comes from immunoSEQ multiplex PCR, and its TCRdb copy is limited to in-frame clones, with some not included. The sample records about 250,000 clones, 80% to 90% being singletons. Researchers sorted participants into cohorts using their self-reported clinical history. People in the exposed group encountered a COVID-19 case within 2 weeks before entering the study. The J gene is TRBJ1-2, the V gene TRBV3-1 (or the pseudogene TRBV3-2); 8 bases are shared with TRBD1. This TCR was recovered from a middle-aged woman who had been exposed to COVID-19. Sequencing used PBMCs or T cells enriched from blood (not recorded which). The DNA for the CDR3 is TGTGCCAGCAGCAAGACAGGGGCGGAGGGCTACACCTTC. Translation gives CASSKTGAEGYTF.